This T cell receptor (beta chain) was documented in a study of identical twins. TCRdb called the 5' RACE reads again in MiXCR, with one record for every CDR3 protein. The table includes 310,000 or so distinct CDR3 sequences, roughly 8.6% detected once. J lost 2 bases, V lost 5 bases, and 5 bases had no gene match. The CDR3 is 13 residues long. Germline loops: CDR1 DFQATT, CDR2 SNEGSKA (reference sequence). This clonotype has only a few counts. This sample was shared with a second study, whose subject was yellow fever vaccine responses in identical twins.

Sequenced input: memory (CD45RO+) T cells sorted from blood. The TCR originated in a woman aged 18-35 years in good health. The genes are TRBV20-1 and TRBJ2-5; TRBD2 matches 7 bases. Here the CDR3 DNA reads TGCAGTGCTGACAGCGGGGATCAAGAGACCCAGTACTTC. It encodes CSADSGDQETQYF.